This T cell receptor beta chain emerged from a study of T cell responses to AZD1222 COVID-19 vaccine. Germline V lookup: CDR1 MNHNS, CDR2 SASEGT. The CDR3 loop spans 13 amino acids. Trimming took 3 bases from V and 2 from J, leaving 7 bases between them. As for this clone: The target antigen is unknown.

Findings and limits, study-wide: Mostly white British, mostly female donors; authors suggested clonal diversity may be underestimated. Seropositivity was recorded at baseline in only 6 or 7 AZD1222 recipients. Without day 14 samples, only post-peak T cell repertoires were studied. Spike as a whole was targeted by vaccine-associated CD4 TCRs, dominant at 160-218 and 743-854.

Data came from immunoSEQ multiplex PCR; TCRdb stores just in-frame clones and leaves some out. The sample lists some 80,000 clones; 88% were seen once. The chain combines TRBV6-1 with TRBJ1-2; D is unclear. This sample comprised peripheral blood, obtained 28 days after the second dose of the MenACWY control vaccine. The TCR originated in an adult who received the MenACWY meningococcal vaccine as a control. The CDR3 DNA reads as TGTGCCAGCAGTGACAGCACCAACTATGGCTACACCTTC. This encodes CASSDSTNYGYTF.